The entry below describes one T cell receptor (beta chain). The data are from a study of blood T cells in healthy people across ages. Trimming removed 2 bases from V and 11 bases from J, with 15 bases in between. The CDR3 contains 14 residues. In terms of origin and age, donors were healthy Caucasian individuals from Russia aged roughly 6 to 100. Each sample gave at least 7 million isolated PBMCs. Each sample provided at least 5.5 micrograms of extracted total RNA. Next came a second PCR, run for about 7 to 11 cycles, which used a sample-barcoded 5' primer along with a J-beta primer mix. TCRdb used MiXCR to reprocess the 5' RACE reads, holding one entry per CDR3 protein. The data hold roughly 1,000,000 distinct CDR3 sequences, with under 30% observed a single time. This sample also appeared in a second study, on T cells of mothers and their children. According to that study: It was through the M1S primer of the second PCR that sample barcodes and 2-4 random nucleotides were added.

This chain connects TRBV12-3 or TRBV12-4 to TRBJ1-4, with D unclear. Sequencing was performed on blood. The source of this sequence is a girl aged 2-10 years in good health. CDR3 sequence reads: CASSLSHFPGKLFF. The CDR3 DNA reads TGTGCCAGCAGTTTATCCCATTTCCCGGGGAAACTGTTTTTT.